Below, one T cell receptor (beta chain) is given with its context. The antigen remains unidentified. With no exception, relapse followed autologous stem cell transplantation in all patients, and brentuximab vedotin exposure varied. Using immunoSEQ multiplex PCR, the repertoire was profiled, and TCRdb retains in-frame clones only, with some absent. This table holds 12,000 or so clones, approximately 85% found once. Trimming at V came to 6 bases and at J to 4 bases, leaving 2 bases not matched to a gene. Germline CDR1 reads MNHEY; CDR2 reads SMNVEV (reference sequence). This CDR3 contains 13 residues. This sample was taken from a study of PD-1 blockade in classical Hodgkin lymphoma. Study-wide results and limits: By C4D1, diversity of CD4+ TCRs had risen significantly, whereas that of CD8+ TCRs had not. Complete responders' diversity at baseline resembled that of newly diagnosed patients.

This sequence originates from a human donor with classical Hodgkin lymphoma. This chain links TRBV27 with TRBJ2-5, with TRBD1 matching 10 bases. The source was peripheral blood mononuclear cells (PBMCs), collected at baseline. This CDR3 is CASRGQGRETQYF. For the CDR3, the DNA is TGTGCCAGCAGGGGACAGGGGCGAGAGACCCAGTACTTC.